This is a list of T cell receptor beta chains from one sample in a study of shared clonotypes between healthy human individuals. TCRdb's table, derived via immunoSEQ multiplex PCR, lists solely in-frame clones and lacks some. This sample yields around 2,100,000 clones, of which approximately 94% are seen a single time; 0.9% to 1.5% belongs to the top ten. Sequenced sample: naive CD8+ T cells sorted from blood. Receptors were obtained from a man between 18 and 29 years old in good health. The CDR3 runs from the conserved cysteine through the conserved F or W. The order of the fields is D gene, J gene, V gene, clone size, CDR3 DNA, CDR3 protein. D genes are given only for firm matches. Only part of the rows carry a size: once, few, many, or a class if the clone is expanded.

d_gene: TRBD1
j_gene: TRBJ1-5
v_gene: TRBV9
abundance: once
CDR3nt: TGTGCCAGCAGCGCCCAGGGGGATTTGTACCAGCCCCAGCATTTT
CDR3aa: CASSAQGDLYQPQHF

d_gene: TRBD2
j_gene: TRBJ2-1
v_gene: TRBV6-6
abundance: .
CDR3nt: TGTGCCAGCAGTCCTCTGGCGGGAGTCAACAATGAGCAGTTCTTC
CDR3aa: CASSPLAGVNNEQFF

d_gene: .
j_gene: TRBJ2-4
v_gene: TRBV7-9
abundance: .
CDR3nt: TGTGCCAGCAGTCCTACTCTAGGGGGGGACATTCAGTACTTC
CDR3aa: CASSPTLGGDIQYF

d_gene: .
j_gene: TRBJ2-1
v_gene: TRBV6-5
abundance: .
CDR3nt: TGTGCCCGACAAACGGGAGACGCCTCCTACAATGAGCAGTTCTTC
CDR3aa: CARQTGDASYNEQFF

d_gene: .
j_gene: TRBJ2-5
v_gene: TRBV4-1
abundance: once
CDR3nt: TGCGCCAGCAGCCAACATGACACTGAAGAGACCCAGTACTTC
CDR3aa: CASSQHDTEETQYF

d_gene: TRBD2
j_gene: TRBJ2-7
v_gene: TRBV27
abundance: .
CDR3nt: TGTGCCAGCAGTTTTTTGGGGGGGACGTACGAGCAGTACTTC
CDR3aa: CASSFLGGTYEQYF

d_gene: TRBD1
j_gene: TRBJ2-7
v_gene: TRBV28
abundance: .
CDR3nt: TGTGCCAGCAGTTTACCGAGGGACAGGGGCCTCGAGCAGTACTTC
CDR3aa: CASSLPRDRGLEQYF

d_gene: TRBD2
j_gene: TRBJ2-3
v_gene: TRBV30
abundance: once
CDR3nt: TGTGCCTGGAGTGTACTAGCGGGTGGGGATACGCAGTATTTT
CDR3aa: CAWSVLAGGDTQYF

d_gene: .
j_gene: TRBJ1-2
v_gene: TRBV2
abundance: .
CDR3nt: TGTGCCAGCAGTGAGAATGTAGGCAGGGCAGGCAATGGCTACACCTTC
CDR3aa: CASSENVGRAGNGYTF

d_gene: .
j_gene: TRBJ1-3
v_gene: TRBV4-3
abundance: .
CDR3nt: TGCGCCAGCAGCCAAGATCTTGGGCCACTCTCTGGAAACACCATATATTTT
CDR3aa: CASSQDLGPLSGNTIYF

d_gene: TRBD1
j_gene: TRBJ2-7
v_gene: TRBV5-1
abundance: .
CDR3nt: TGCGCCAGCAGCTGGACAGGGGCCTACGAGCAGTACTTC
CDR3aa: CASSWTGAYEQYF

d_gene: .
j_gene: TRBJ2-7
v_gene: TRBV14
abundance: .
CDR3nt: TGTGCCAGCAGCCAAGGTAGCTACGAGCAGTACTTC
CDR3aa: CASSQGSYEQYF

d_gene: TRBD1
j_gene: TRBJ2-7
v_gene: TRBV4-1
abundance: .
CDR3nt: TGCGCCAGCAGCCTCGGGACAGGGGGCTTTTACGAGCAGTACTTC
CDR3aa: CASSLGTGGFYEQYF

d_gene: .
j_gene: TRBJ2-7
v_gene: TRBV28
abundance: once
CDR3nt: TGTGCCAGCAGTTTTGAGGAAGGCCACGAGCAGTACTTC
CDR3aa: CASSFEEGHEQYF

d_gene: .
j_gene: TRBJ1-3
v_gene: TRBV5-4
abundance: .
CDR3nt: TGTGCCAGCAGCTTGGCGGGGGCTGGAAACACCATATATTTT
CDR3aa: CASSLAGAGNTIYF

d_gene: TRBD1
j_gene: TRBJ2-7
v_gene: TRBV6-5
abundance: .
CDR3nt: TGTGCCAGCAGTTACGGTACAGGGGCATACGAGCAGTACTTC
CDR3aa: CASSYGTGAYEQYF

d_gene: .
j_gene: TRBJ2-1
v_gene: TRBV11-2
abundance: .
CDR3nt: TGTGCCAGCAGCGAGACGCCGAGCTCCTACAATGAGCAGTTCTTC
CDR3aa: CASSETPSSYNEQFF

d_gene: .
j_gene: TRBJ1-2
v_gene: TRBV11-2
abundance: .
CDR3nt: TGTGCCAGCAGCTTAGAATACGGAGCGTCGGATGGCTACACCTTC
CDR3aa: CASSLEYGASDGYTF

d_gene: .
j_gene: TRBJ1-4
v_gene: TRBV5-6
abundance: .
CDR3nt: TGTGCCAGCAGTATTGGTGAAAAACTGTTTTTT
CDR3aa: CASSIGEKLFF

d_gene: .
j_gene: TRBJ1-1
v_gene: TRBV10-3
abundance: .
CDR3nt: TGTGCCATCAGTGCGGGAGGGGTGGGGAACACTGAAGCTTTCTTT
CDR3aa: CAISAGGVGNTEAFF

d_gene: .
j_gene: TRBJ2-7
v_gene: TRBV7-6
abundance: .
CDR3nt: TGTGCCAGCAGCCCAGGACTGAGCTCCTACGAGCAGTACTTC
CDR3aa: CASSPGLSSYEQYF

d_gene: .
j_gene: TRBJ1-5
v_gene: TRBV19
abundance: .
CDR3nt: TGTGCCAGTAGTATGCCCCGAGACAGCTATAGCAATCAGCCCCAGCATTTT
CDR3aa: CASSMPRDSYSNQPQHF

d_gene: .
j_gene: TRBJ2-3
v_gene: TRBV2
abundance: once
CDR3nt: TGTGCCAGCAGGGACCTCCACACAGATACGCAGTATTTT
CDR3aa: CASRDLHTDTQYF

d_gene: .
j_gene: TRBJ2-5
v_gene: TRBV6-6
abundance: .
CDR3nt: TGTGCCAGCAGCCCGGTCCAAGAGACCCAGTACTTC
CDR3aa: CASSPVQETQYF

d_gene: TRBD1
j_gene: TRBJ1-1
v_gene: TRBV7-6
abundance: .
CDR3nt: TGTGCCAGCAGTAGACAGGGCGGTGCCACTGAAGCTTTCTTT
CDR3aa: CASSRQGGATEAFF

d_gene: TRBD2
j_gene: TRBJ2-5
v_gene: TRBV7-8
abundance: .
CDR3nt: TGTGCCAGCAGCTTAAGTCCAGCGGGAGGAGCCCAGGAGACCCAGTACTTC
CDR3aa: CASSLSPAGGAQETQYF

d_gene: .
j_gene: TRBJ1-6
v_gene: TRBV11-2
abundance: .
CDR3nt: TGTGCCAGCAGCTTAAGTGGGCCCCAGTTGGGCTCCTATAATTCACCCCTCCACTTT
CDR3aa: CASSLSGPQLGSYNSPLHF

d_gene: .
j_gene: TRBJ2-1
v_gene: TRBV27
abundance: .
CDR3nt: TGTGCCAGCAAGGCGAACAATGAGCAGTTCTTC
CDR3aa: CASKANNEQFF

d_gene: .
j_gene: TRBJ1-2
v_gene: TRBV5-1
abundance: .
CDR3nt: TGCGCCAGCAGCTTGGACAGGGTGCGCTACACCTTC
CDR3aa: CASSLDRVRYTF

d_gene: TRBD1
j_gene: TRBJ1-2
v_gene: TRBV14
abundance: .
CDR3nt: TGTGCCAGCAGCCTCACAGGGGCAGATGGCTACACCTTC
CDR3aa: CASSLTGADGYTF

d_gene: .
j_gene: TRBJ1-5
v_gene: TRBV6-5
abundance: few
CDR3nt: TGTGCCAGCAGTTACGGCGCGGAGCAGCCCCAGCATTTT
CDR3aa: CASSYGAEQPQHF